This is a list of T cell receptor beta chains from one sample in a study of blood T cell repertoires in COVID-19. The protocol was immunoSEQ multiplex PCR, while the TCRdb copy is restricted to in-frame clones and leaves out a portion. The data contain hundreds of thousands of clones, about 83% of them singletons. Sample: peripheral blood. The receptors derive from a woman in her 40s with active or convalescent COVID-19. The conserved cysteine and the conserved F or W are not part of the CDR3 here.

TRBV5-1 ASSLGQANGYT
TRBV18 ASSPGTGTGGYEQY
TRBV27 ASSPFGGFVGNTIY
TRBV11-3 ASSDSLSYEQY
TRBV19 ASMEGGIYGYT
TRBV27 ASSLGAGIYGYT
TRBV7-8 ASSLDWTGGLNSPLH
TRBV7-2 ASSLVQGQETEAF
TRBV30 AWSGGGTDTQY
TRBV4-2 ASSQDLQDGKSSEKLF
TRBV6-5 ASIGQGNSPLH
TRBV9 ASSPGTSGSFYNEQF
TRBV27 ASSLSGGWYEQY
TRBV6-5 ASSYRLQSGNTIY
TRBV6-4 ASSEVAGGKETQY
TRBV24-1 ATSLAGSNNEQF
TRBV11-2 ASSLMGTGTGYT
TRBV7-9 ASSLQGIGTGELF
TRBV12-3/TRBV12-4 ASSRNNNEQF
TRBV5-1 ASRQTGANTEAF
TRBV27 ASSRGPEGGSPLH
TRBV19 ASIAGHATNEKLF
TRBV27 ASSSTGLNGYT
TRBV23-1 ASTPHRDRGHTQPEFKDNEQF
TRBV28 ASRESGGAKNIQY
TRBV28 ASSVKGARGYT
TRBV9 ASSPNIGSGANVLT
TRBV18 ASSPRDGGEETQY
TRBV19 ASSIDRGGVTGELF
TRBV27 ASSFSSGSYEQY